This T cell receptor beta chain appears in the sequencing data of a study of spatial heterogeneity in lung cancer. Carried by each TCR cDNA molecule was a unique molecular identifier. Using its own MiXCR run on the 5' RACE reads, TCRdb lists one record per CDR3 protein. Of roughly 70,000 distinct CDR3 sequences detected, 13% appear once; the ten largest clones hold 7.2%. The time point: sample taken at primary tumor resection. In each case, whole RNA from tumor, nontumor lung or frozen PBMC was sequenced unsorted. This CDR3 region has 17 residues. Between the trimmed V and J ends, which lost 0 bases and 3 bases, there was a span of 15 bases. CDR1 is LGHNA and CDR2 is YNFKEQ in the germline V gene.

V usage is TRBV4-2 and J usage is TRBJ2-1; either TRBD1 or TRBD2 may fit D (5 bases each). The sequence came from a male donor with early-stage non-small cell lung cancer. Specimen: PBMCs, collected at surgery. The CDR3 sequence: CASSQDLGARVYNEQFF. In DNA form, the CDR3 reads TGTGCCAGCAGCCAAGATCTAGGGGCGCGGGTCTACAATGAGCAGTTCTTC.